These 9 T cell receptor beta chains were sequenced from one sample in a study of blood T cell repertoires in COVID-19. Using immunoSEQ multiplex PCR, the repertoire was profiled, and TCRdb retains in-frame clones only, with some absent. The sample consists of roughly 60,000 clones, around nine tenths of them appearing once. The sample comprised peripheral blood. The receptor set was obtained from an elderly woman with active COVID-19.

V gene TRBV7-2 combines with J gene TRBJ1-4; 7 bases are shared with TRBD1. Germline V gene data show CDR1 as SGHTA and CDR2 as FQGNSA. Trimming took 5 bases from V and 7 from J; bases not matched to a gene: 10. There are 15 residues in the CDR3. The CDR3 bases are TGTGCCAGCAGCCCGGGAGGGGGCTTCACTGAAAAACTGTTTTTT. Its translation: CASSPGGGFTEKLFF. Complete variable domain (other parts from reference TRBV7-2 and TRBJ1-4): GAGVSQSPSNKVTEKGKDVELRCDPISGHTALYWYRQSLGQGLEFLIYFQGNSAPDKSGLPSDRFSAERTGGSVSTLTIQRTQQEDSAVYLCASSPGGGFTEKLFFGSGTQLSVL.

The CDR3 is CASSYASDRVNTEAFF. The CDR3 nucleotides read TGCGCCAGCAGCTACGCGTCCGACAGGGTAAACACTGAAGCTTTCTTT. This chain links TRBV4-1 with TRBJ1-1, with 7 bases aligning to TRBD1. Germline assignment: CDR1 MGHRA and CDR2 YSYEKL. After removal of 5 bases from V and 2 bases from J, the junction contained 11 bases not matched to a gene. CDR3 length: 16 residues.

The chain couples TRBV5-1 to TRBJ1-2; D is possibly TRBD1 (6 bases). The CDR3 sequence is 14 residues long. V shed 0 bases and J shed 8 bases, with 14 bases lying between them. Germline CDR1 and CDR2: SGHRS and YFSETQ. The CDR3 loop is CASSLGRGRGGYTF. CDR3 in DNA: TGCGCCAGCAGCTTGGGCAGGGGTCGTGGAGGCTACACCTTC. The full variable domain, in which reference TRBV5-1 and TRBJ1-2 provide the parts outside the CDR3, is KAGVTQTPRYLIKTRGQQVTLSCSPISGHRSVSWYQQTPGQGLQFLFEYFSETQRNKGNFPGRFSGRQFSNSRSEMNVSTLELGDSALYLCASSLGRGRGGYTFGSGTRLTVV.

This chain joins TRBV9 and TRBJ1-2; D uncertain. CDR3 length: 16 residues. CDR1 and CDR2 (germline): SGDLS, YYNGEE. Between the trimmed V and J ends, which lost 4 bases and 0 bases, there was a span of 16 bases. In DNA, the CDR3 is TGTGCCAGCAGCCCGAGGAGGGCGTTAGCTAACTATGGCTACACCTTC. Translation: CASSPRRALANYGYTF.

V is TRBV27 and J is TRBJ2-5; D unresolved. The CDR3 is made up of 13 amino acids. From germline, CDR1 is MNHEY and CDR2 SMNVEV (reference sequence). Deletions cut 5 bases from V and 5 bases from J, with 12 bases between. The CDR3 loop is CASSPLLGETQYF. DNA for the CDR3: TGTGCCAGCAGTCCCCTCCTCGGGGAGACCCAGTACTTC.

This chain connects TRBV3-1 (or the pseudogene TRBV3-2) to TRBJ1-5; no firm D call. Germline values: CDR1 LGHDT, CDR2 YNNKEL (reference sequence). V lost 5 bases, J lost 0 bases, and 8 bases lay in between. The CDR3 sequence is 14 residues long. Here the CDR3 reads CASSSGLSNQPQHF. Written as DNA, the CDR3 is TGTGCCAGCAGCTCCGGACTTAGCAATCAGCCCCAGCATTTT.

V usage is TRBV11-2 and J usage is TRBJ2-2, with D perhaps matching TRBD2 (5 bases). The V end was cut by 5 bases, the J end by 6 bases, with 16 bases between. The germline CDR1 and CDR2 sequences are SGHAT and FQNNGV. The CDR3 totals 15 residues. CDR3 region: CASSGARWESGELFF. The CDR3 nucleotides read TGTGCCAGCAGCGGCGCAAGGTGGGAGTCCGGGGAGCTGTTTTTT.

The chain couples TRBV18 to TRBJ2-1, with TRBD2 matching over 8 bases. The ends lost 2 bases at V and 4 bases at J; junction bases unmatched: 7. This CDR3 spans 16 amino acids. Germline CDR1 is KGHSH and CDR2 is LQKENI. The DNA of the CDR3 is TGTGCCAGCTCACCAGTTAAAGCGGGAGCTTACAATGAGCAGTTCTTC. Its translation: CASSPVKAGAYNEQFF.

J is TRBJ2-3 and V is TRBV9; 8 positions agree with TRBD1. The germline CDR1 and CDR2 sequences are SGDLS and YYNGEE. This CDR3 contains 16 residues. V shed 4 bases and J 3 bases; nucleotides not matched to a gene: 10. The CDR3 DNA follows: TGTGCCAGCAGCCACCCCCGGACAGGGCTAACAGATACGCAGTATTTT. Encoded protein: CASSHPRTGLTDTQYF. The whole variable domain, filled in from reference TRBV9 and TRBJ2-3, reads DSGVTQTPKHLITATGQRVTLRCSPRSGDLSVYWYQQSLDQGLQFLIQYYNGEERAKGNILERFSAQQFPDLHSELNLSSLELGDSALYFCASSHPRTGLTDTQYFGPGTRLTVL.